This T cell receptor beta chain was observed in a study of T cell repertoires in cytomegalovirus infection. Overall study: As its CMV epitopes, the study selected recently identified HLA-C-restricted and well-studied HLA-B-restricted targets. In public TCR beta signatures, there were indications of both CMV infection and matching HLA type.

V lost 0 bases and J 11 bases, leaving 11 bases between the germline ends. This CDR3 region has 12 residues. Germline CDR1 SGHRS, CDR2 YFSETQ. TCRdb redid the calling of the reads with MiXCR, one entry per CDR3 protein. The sample shows around 140,000 distinct CDR3 sequences, over 30% of them seen only once. General observations from the study: Dominating the ex vivo response were HLA-C-restricted CMV-specific TCR beta clonotypes. Identification of carriers of CMV plus the relevant HLA was performed using cumulative public TCR beta family frequency.

Concerning this clonotype: Its target is unknown.

The receptor was derived from a human donor in good health (CMV status not recorded). Some clones in this sample may be carry-over from other donors' samples. The source material was CD8+ T cells from cultured PBMCs, sampled from culture after CMV antigen stimulation. V gene TRBV5-1 combines with J gene TRBJ1-1; D is uncertain. CDR3 DNA sequence: TGCGCCAGCAGCTTGGAAGGGTTTGGCGCTTTCTTT. It is translated as CASSLEGFGAFF. Full variable domain (outside the CDR3, taken from reference TRBV5-1 and TRBJ1-1): KAGVTQTPRYLIKTRGQQVTLSCSPISGHRSVSWYQQTPGQGLQFLFEYFSETQRNKGNFPGRFSGRQFSNSRSEMNVSTLELGDSALYLCASSLEGFGAFFGQGTRLTVV.